This T cell receptor (beta chain) came from a study of monozygotic twins with inflammatory bowel disease (dated by TCRdb to the late 2010s). In terms of the full investigation: In total, about 28 monozygotic twin pairs made up the full study: 19 Danish pairs, all IBD-discordant, plus nine German pairs, of which four were IBD-concordant and five were IBD-discordant. The search for disease-associated traits relied mainly on comparing, within discordant pairs, IBD patients with their genetically identical healthy co-twins. Each individual had, on average, about 151 000 unique TCRalpha sequences and 181 000 unique TCRbeta sequences available for analysis. What the work shows at the level of the full study, not this receptor alone: Differing immunosuppressive treatments among patients may have added background noise and inter-individual variability to the repertoires. Repertoire similarity did not differ between concordant and discordant twins, which could be due to limited statistical power. Fewer clonotypes were shared with other individuals by IBD patients than by healthy twins, most markedly in patients showing signs of disease activity. No single strong signal or clonotype linked to IBD turned up in the results, so the idea that one exists was not supported. Different T cell subtypes could not be distinguished in the analysis. A decrease in TCRbeta repertoire diversity, as measured by inverse Simpson index, was observed in IBD patients compared with their healthy co-twins.

The CDR3 runs 15 amino acids, cysteine and phenylalanine included. This entry has no DNA. CDR1 and CDR2 are drawn from the germline V gene: SGDLS, YYNGEE. From each donor, a roughly 2.7 ml peripheral blood sample was collected into PAXgene tubes and kept at -80 degrees C. Total RNA was isolated from whole blood with the PAXgene blood miRNA kit on an automated QIAcube, without T cell sorting. Deep TCRalpha and TCRbeta repertoire profiling with unique molecular barcoding was performed on peripheral blood of monozygotic twin pairs concordant or discordant for inflammatory bowel disease. Smoking habits were recorded for all twin pairs, and individuals were classified as current, former or never smokers. The library was generated by 5' RACE. The input for every TCR library was 3,500 to 4,000 ng of total RNA. For each sample, cDNA synthesis was carried out in eight separate reactions using SMARTScribe reverse transcriptase. During cDNA synthesis, template switching introduced unique molecular identifiers that contained a 6-nucleotide sample barcode. Amplification of TCRalpha and TCRbeta cDNA involved two nested PCRs of 16 and 9 cycles, and each PCR was followed by bead purification. Before amplification, the cDNA was treated with uracil DNA-glycosylase and purified using the QIAquick PCR purification kit. The second PCR was the step at which Illumina TruSeq-compatible adapters and sample-specific barcodes were added. Library quality and concentration were assessed using TapeStation and Qubit, and approximately 5 ng of each library was pooled. The pooled libraries were sequenced with 2 x 100 bp reads and custom sequencing primers on an Illumina HiSeq2500 single-index Rapid Run. In the original analysis: PCR and sequencing errors were corrected by UMI-based consensus assembly using MiGEC version 1.2.6. MiXCR version 2.1.1 was used to carry out V(D)J alignment, clonotype assembly and CDR3 extraction. To normalise gene usage, clonotype sharing and MAIT/NKT TCR abundance, the top 1000, 10 000 and 20 000 clonotypes in each sample were analysed. After downsampling to 27 000 UMIs, diversity was calculated as the inverse Simpson index using the vegan R package. Paired Mann-Whitney U tests were applied to discordant twin pairs, and Benjamini-Hochberg correction was used for multiple testing. TCRdb reprocessed the reads and assigns one entry to each CDR3 protein sequence, leaving out DNA. The V and J calls and clone size come from TCRdb's table, not from the authors' own analysis. Per the sample table, the count is about 450,000 distinct CDR3 sequences. 2% to 2.5% of the sample belongs to the ten largest clones.

Turning to this clonotype: Its antigen is currently not known.

This clonotype was obtained from a human donor with ulcerative colitis or Crohn's disease, or a healthy co-twin of an affected twin (not recorded which). Sequenced material: blood. This receptor chain uses TRBV9 and TRBJ2-5; no DNA is available, so the TRBD2 call from TCRdb remains unchecked. The CDR3: CASSVGLALQETQYF.